The 3 T cell receptor beta chains in this list originate from one sample, sequenced in a study of blood T cell repertoires in COVID-19. The data were produced by immunoSEQ multiplex PCR, yet TCRdb's version contains in-frame clones alone and is incomplete. The sample has 300,000 to 400,000 clones; 85% are singletons. What was sequenced was peripheral blood. The receptors were gathered from a human donor in a cohort sampled during active COVID-19.

The chain is built from TRBV2 and TRBJ2-7; the match to TRBD2 covers 9 bases. V lost 1 base, J lost 3 bases, and 4 bases stayed unmatched. CDR1 is SNHLY, CDR2 FYNNEI, per germline. CDR3 size: 15 residues. The CDR3 is CASSEGSGGYYEQYF. In DNA form, the CDR3 reads TGTGCCAGCAGTGAAGGGAGCGGGGGGTACTACGAGCAGTACTTC.

The chain joins TRBV10-3 to TRBJ1-5; D perhaps matches TRBD1 (6 bases). V dropped 7 bases and J dropped 3 bases, with 10 bases sitting between them. This CDR3 comprises 13 residues. Germline CDR1 reads ENHRY; CDR2 reads SYGVKD. CDR3 residues: CAITGQLNQPQHF. CDR3 DNA: TGTGCCATCACTGGACAGCTCAATCAGCCCCAGCATTTT.

J is TRBJ1-1 and V is TRBV7-8, with D possibly matching TRBD1 (5 bases). The CDR3 runs 15 residues. V gave up 1 base and J gave up 1 base, with 10 bases separating them. CDR1 is SGHVS and CDR2 is FQNEAQ in the germline V gene. The CDR3 loop reads CASSLVQGWNTEAFF. For the CDR3, the DNA is TGTGCCAGCAGCTTAGTTCAGGGTTGGAACACTGAAGCTTTCTTT.